The 30 T cell receptor beta chains in this list originate from one sample, sequenced in a study of control samples from healthy donors and cancer patients. The protocol was immunoSEQ multiplex PCR, while the TCRdb copy is restricted to in-frame clones and leaves out a portion. This table holds about 140,000 clones, 88% found once. The sequencing input was blood. These receptor sequences come from a young man in good health.

The J gene is TRBJ1-4, the V gene TRBV23-1; D is unclear. TRBV23-1 qualifies as an ORF whose function is uncertain. This CDR3 contains 16 residues. With 2 bases removed from V and 6 bases from J, the gap between germline ends came to 16 bases. The CDR3 coding sequence is TGCGCCAGCAGTCAAACCTGGACGAGGCGGGATGAAAAACTGTTTTTT. It specifies CASSQTWTRRDEKLFF.

In DNA, the CDR3 is TGTGCCAGCAGCTTAACTCCCCAGACGGAGACCCAGTACTTC. Residues: CASSLTPQTETQYF. V gene TRBV7-3 combines with J gene TRBJ2-5; D is uncertain. The CDR3 runs to 14 residues. V was clipped by 0 bases and J by 5 bases, with 10 bases between them. CDR1 and CDR2 (germline): SGHTA, FQGTGA.

This chain uses TRBV4-1 with TRBJ2-5; 9 positions agree with TRBD2. There are 15 residues in the CDR3. V gave up 1 base and J gave up 4 bases; unmatched junction bases: 4. Per the germline V gene, CDR1 is MGHRA and CDR2 is YSYEKL. Here the CDR3 DNA reads TGCGCCAGCAGCCAAGGCGGGGGGGCCGGAGAGACCCAGTACTTC. Translated, it gives CASSQGGGAGETQYF.

The CDR3 protein is CASSDSPADTQYF. CDR3 coding DNA: TGTGCCAGCAGTGACTCGCCAGCGGATACGCAGTATTTT. The V call is TRBV6-4, the J call TRBJ2-3; D remains ambiguous. V dropped 0 bases and J dropped 6 bases, with 7 bases sitting between them. CDR3 size: 13 residues. Germline CDR1 MRHNA, CDR2 SNTAGT.

The V call is TRBV7-2, the J call TRBJ1-3; unclear D gene. The CDR3 is 12 amino acids. Trimming left V 0 bases short and J 4 bases short, with 1 base between. The germline V gene has CDR1 SGHTA and CDR2 FQGNSA. The CDR3 protein is CASSLAGNTIYF. Here the CDR3 DNA reads TGTGCCAGCAGCTTAGCGGGAAACACCATATATTTT.

This chain joins TRBV28 and TRBJ2-5; tentatively, D is TRBD1 or TRBD2 (8 bases each). V dropped 8 bases and J dropped 5 bases, with 21 bases sitting between them. Germline V gives CDR1 MDHEN, CDR2 SYDVKM. This CDR3 spans 15 amino acids. The CDR3, as DNA: TGTGCCAGCCTCCCGGGAGGGACAGGAAGGGAGACCCAGTACTTC. It is translated as CASLPGGTGRETQYF.

This clone was observed a few times. The V call is TRBV7-9, the J call TRBJ1-5; tentative D call: TRBD1 (5 bases). This CDR3 comprises 15 residues. Germline CDR1 reads SEHNR; CDR2 reads FQNEAQ (reference sequence). V lost 2 bases to trimming and J lost 3 bases, with 11 bases between them. The CDR3 here is CASSLWQGDNQPQHF. The DNA of the CDR3 is TGTGCCAGCAGCTTATGGCAGGGCGACAATCAGCCCCAGCATTTT.

This clone occurred once. The chain is built from TRBV27 and TRBJ2-1; 7 nucleotides match TRBD1. The V gene end was trimmed by 0 bases and the J gene end by 9 bases; junction bases not matched to a gene: 5. Germline V gene sequence: CDR1 MNHEY, CDR2 SMNVEV (reference sequence). The CDR3 consists of 14 residues. CDR3: CASSLSDRVAEQFF. Written as DNA, the CDR3 is TGTGCCAGCAGTTTATCCGACAGGGTAGCTGAGCAGTTCTTC.

The chain uses TRBV5-4 and TRBJ2-5; 7 bases fit TRBD1. In germline, CDR1 is SGHNT, CDR2 YYREEE (reference sequence). The V segment lost 0 bases and the J segment 4 bases; nucleotides outside the gene matches: 0. The CDR3 is made up of 13 amino acids. The chain's CDR3 is CASSLDRGETQYF. DNA of the CDR3: TGTGCCAGCAGCTTGGACAGGGGAGAGACCCAGTACTTC.

The V and J genes are TRBV18 and TRBJ1-5; D is unclear. Germline V gene lookup returns CDR1 KGHSH and CDR2 LQKENI. The CDR3 totals 14 residues. The ends were cut back, 3 bases at V and 1 base at J, with 7 bases in the middle. This CDR3 reads CASSPGGSNQPQHF. The CDR3 DNA reads TGTGCCAGCTCACCCGGAGGGAGCAATCAGCCCCAGCATTTT.

The chain is built from TRBV4-2 and TRBJ2-7; D tentatively fits TRBD1 or TRBD2 (5 bases each). The germline V and J ends were trimmed by 3 bases and 9 bases, with 15 bases remaining between them. Germline CDR1 reads LGHNA; CDR2 reads YNFKEQ. This CDR3 comprises 13 residues. CDR3 sequence reads: CASSHGAGVRQYF. DNA for the CDR3: TGTGCCAGCAGCCACGGGGCTGGAGTACGGCAGTACTTC.

The table lists this clone with a few counts. V usage is TRBV27 and J usage is TRBJ1-5, with D unresolved. Between the trimmed V and J ends, which lost 8 bases and 3 bases, there was a span of 11 bases. CDR1 is MNHEY and CDR2 is SMNVEV in the germline V gene (reference sequence). The length of the CDR3 is 13 residues. The CDR3 protein is CASGASANQPQHF. CDR3 DNA: TGTGCCAGCGGTGCTTCGGCCAATCAGCCCCAGCATTTT.

The V gene is TRBV18, the J gene TRBJ2-7, with D perhaps TRBD1 or TRBD2 (5 bases each). The CDR3 loop spans 13 amino acids. Deletions cut 2 bases from V and 2 bases from J, with 7 bases between. Germline V gives CDR1 KGHSH, CDR2 LQKENI. This chain's CDR3 is CASSPGDAYEQYF. The CDR3 region has the DNA TGTGCCAGCTCACCAGGGGACGCCTACGAGCAGTACTTC.

The rearrangement joins TRBV3-1 (or the pseudogene TRBV3-2) to TRBJ2-7; maybe TRBD2 (5 bases). Germline CDR1 LGHDT, CDR2 YNNKEL (reference sequence). This CDR3 has 16 residues. The V end lost 4 bases, the J end lost 3 bases, and 19 bases lay between the germline ends. The CDR3 region is CASSRQTGIGIYEQYF. The CDR3 DNA reads TGTGCCAGCAGCCGCCAGACGGGTATCGGGATCTACGAGCAGTACTTC.

The gene calls are TRBV19 and TRBJ1-2; D is ambiguous. V lost 3 bases and J 4 bases, leaving 12 bases between the germline ends. This CDR3 has 14 amino acids. Germline assignment: CDR1 LNHDA and CDR2 SQIVND (reference sequence). CDR3 in amino acids: CASSIDGRSYGYTF. The CDR3 bases are TGTGCCAGTAGTATTGATGGCAGAAGCTATGGCTACACCTTC.

This clone was found once. The gene calls are TRBV6-2 or TRBV6-3 and TRBJ1-5, with 9 bases identical to TRBD1. Unmatched junction bases numbered 4, after V lost 5 bases and J lost 2 bases. Germline V CDR1 and CDR2: MNHEY, SVGEGT. The CDR3 is 15 residues long. The CDR3 region is CASSGQGSRNQPQHF. The CDR3 coding sequence is TGTGCCAGCAGTGGACAGGGGTCGCGCAATCAGCCCCAGCATTTT.

This chain joins TRBV2 and TRBJ2-5; the match to TRBD2 covers 10 bases. The J segment lost 4 bases and the V segment lost 6 bases, leaving 5 bases of the junction unmatched. Germline CDR1 and CDR2: SNHLY and FYNNEI. CDR3 length: 14 residues. CDR3 sequence: CASRERGGRETQYF. The CDR3 bases are TGTGCCAGCAGGGAGCGGGGGGGCCGAGAGACCCAGTACTTC.

This clone appeared a few times. The rearrangement links TRBV7-9 to TRBJ2-3; D unresolved. This CDR3 spans 14 amino acids. With 4 bases removed from V and 0 bases from J, the gap between germline ends came to 8 bases. Germline CDR1 reads SEHNR; CDR2 reads FQNEAQ (reference sequence). In DNA, the CDR3 is TGTGCCAGCAGCTCCCATACTAGCACAGATACGCAGTATTTT. It specifies CASSSHTSTDTQYF. The full variable domain, rest sourced from reference TRBV7-9 and TRBJ2-3, is DTGVSQNPRHKITKRGQNVTFRCDPISEHNRLYWYRQTLGQGPEFLTYFQNEAQLEKSRLLSDRFSAERPKGSFSTLEIQRTEQGDSAMYLCASSSHTSTDTQYFGPGTRLTVL.

The rearrangement uses TRBV5-4 and TRBJ1-1; a weak D match, TRBD1 (6 bases). The CDR3 extends over 17 amino acids. Trimming shortened V by 4 bases and J by 0 bases, and 19 bases separated the two germline ends. CDR1 is SGHNT and CDR2 is YYREEE in the germline V gene (reference sequence). CDR3 nucleotides: TGTGCCAGCAGCCTAAACCTAGGACAGATCCTGAACACTGAAGCTTTCTTT. Protein sequence: CASSLNLGQILNTEAFF.

The J gene is TRBJ2-3, the V gene TRBV20-1; a weak D match, TRBD1 (5 bases). The CDR3 spans 14 residues. V dropped 3 bases and J dropped 0 bases, with 10 bases sitting between them. Germline CDR1 and CDR2: DFQATT and SNEGSKA (reference sequence). The CDR3 nucleotides read TGCAGTGCTAGTGACAGTCTGAGCACAGATACGCAGTATTTT. Translation gives CSASDSLSTDTQYF.

The chain couples TRBV7-6 to TRBJ2-1; TRBD1 aligns across 10 bases. The J segment lost 6 bases and the V segment lost 4 bases, leaving 0 bases of the junction unmatched. The CDR3 extends over 13 amino acids. Germline assignment: CDR1 SGHVS and CDR2 FNYEAQ. Here the CDR3 DNA reads TGTGCCAGCAGCTGGACAGGGGGCAATGAGCAGTTCTTC. Translating it yields CASSWTGGNEQFF.

V and J are TRBV6-5 and TRBJ1-2; TRBD1 agrees at 10 bases. There are 15 residues in the CDR3. J gave up 7 bases and V 2 bases, and 7 bases lay outside the gene matches. Germline values: CDR1 MNHEY, CDR2 SVGAGI. In nucleotides, the CDR3 is TGTGCCAGCAGTTACGCGGGACAGGGGAGTTCTGGCTACACCTTC. As protein: CASSYAGQGSSGYTF.

The chain has TRBV5-5 and TRBJ1-4; 10 bases agree with TRBD1. The CDR3 extends over 16 amino acids. Germline lookup yields CDR1 SGHKS and CDR2 YYEKEE (reference sequence). V dropped 4 bases and J dropped 1; count of bases not matched to a gene: 4. In nucleotides, the CDR3 is TGTGCCAGCAGCGCCGGACAGGGGGTAACTAATGAAAAACTGTTTTTT. Translation: CASSAGQGVTNEKLFF.

V is TRBV6-5 and J is TRBJ2-5, with 7 positions matching TRBD2. CDR1 is MNHEY and CDR2 is SVGAGI in the germline V gene. This CDR3 contains 16 residues. V lost 2 bases and J lost 0; bases outside the gene matches: 6. The DNA of the CDR3 is TGTGCCAGCAGTTACGGGGGAGGGGCGTACCAAGAGACCCAGTACTTC. It specifies CASSYGGGAYQETQYF.

The chain joins TRBV11-3 to TRBJ2-7; possibly TRBD1 for D (6 bases). Germline-derived CDR1 and CDR2 are SGHNT and YENEEA. Trimming removed 5 bases at V and 6 bases at J, with 17 bases between. The CDR3 runs to 14 residues. The CDR3 DNA reads as TGTGCCAGCAGCCCCCACCCGACAGGCTCCGAGCAGTACTTC. It translates to CASSPHPTGSEQYF.

This clone has only one observation. The V gene is TRBV29-1, the J gene TRBJ2-5; D not resolved. Germline CDR1 SQVTM, CDR2 ANQGSEA. Trimming cost V 8 bases and J 3 bases, with 10 bases left between them. The CDR3 extends over 11 amino acids. This chain's CDR3 is CSLPGEETQYF. For the CDR3, the DNA is TGCAGCCTTCCAGGAGAAGAGACCCAGTACTTC.

The chain employs TRBV20-1 and TRBJ1-1; 9 nucleotides line up with TRBD1. Germline V gene sequence: CDR1 DFQATT, CDR2 SNEGSKA (reference sequence). V lost 6 bases, J lost 9 bases, and 5 bases stayed unmatched. The CDR3 length is 11 residues. CDR3 nucleotides: TGCAGTGCCTTCGGACAGGGGCAAGCTTTCTTT. Translating gives CSAFGQGQAFF.

The rearrangement joins TRBV18 to TRBJ2-7; 14 bases align to TRBD2. Per the germline V gene, CDR1 is KGHSH and CDR2 is LQKENI. V dropped 5 bases and J dropped 0; count of bases not matched to a gene: 6. CDR3 length: 17 amino acids. DNA of the CDR3: TGTGCCAGCTCATGGACTAGCGGGGGGTATAACTCCTACGAGCAGTACTTC. This encodes CASSWTSGGYNSYEQYF.

This sequence joins TRBV5-5 and TRBJ2-3; D is undetermined. V lost 4 bases and J lost 2, with 17 bases in between. The CDR3 runs 16 residues. The V gene's germline CDR1 is SGHKS and CDR2 YYEKEE (reference sequence). CDR3 loop: CASSPNPETITDTQYF. The CDR3 DNA follows: TGTGCCAGCAGCCCCAACCCAGAAACAATCACAGATACGCAGTATTTT.

This clone is a singleton in its sample. The chain links TRBV5-1 to TRBJ2-7, with TRBD2 identical over 11 bases. V was pared by 1 base and J by 2 bases, with 8 bases of the junction left unmatched. Per the germline V gene, CDR1 is SGHRS and CDR2 is YFSETQ. The CDR3 contains 17 residues. The CDR3 protein is CASSLMTSGADTYEQYF. The CDR3 DNA follows: TGCGCCAGCAGCTTGATGACTAGCGGGGCCGACACCTACGAGCAGTACTTC.